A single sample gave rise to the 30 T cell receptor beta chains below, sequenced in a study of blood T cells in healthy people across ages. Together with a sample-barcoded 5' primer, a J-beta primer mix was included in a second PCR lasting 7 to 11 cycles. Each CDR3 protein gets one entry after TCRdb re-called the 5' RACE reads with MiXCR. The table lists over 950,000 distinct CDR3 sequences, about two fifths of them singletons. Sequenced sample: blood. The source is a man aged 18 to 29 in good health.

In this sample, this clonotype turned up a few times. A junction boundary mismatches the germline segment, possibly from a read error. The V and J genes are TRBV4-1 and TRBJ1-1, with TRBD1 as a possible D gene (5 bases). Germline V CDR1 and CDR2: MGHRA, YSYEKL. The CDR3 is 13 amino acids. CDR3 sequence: CASSQRGNTEAFF. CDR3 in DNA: TGTGCCAGCAGCCAGAGGGGGAACACTGAAGCTTTCTTT.

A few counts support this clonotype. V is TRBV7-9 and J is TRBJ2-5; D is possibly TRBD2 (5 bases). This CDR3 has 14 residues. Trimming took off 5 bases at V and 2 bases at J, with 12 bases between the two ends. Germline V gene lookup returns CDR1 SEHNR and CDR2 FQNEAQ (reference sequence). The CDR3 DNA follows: TGTGCCAGCAGCCCTCCCGGGGTACAAGAGACCCAGTACTTC. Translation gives CASSPPGVQETQYF.

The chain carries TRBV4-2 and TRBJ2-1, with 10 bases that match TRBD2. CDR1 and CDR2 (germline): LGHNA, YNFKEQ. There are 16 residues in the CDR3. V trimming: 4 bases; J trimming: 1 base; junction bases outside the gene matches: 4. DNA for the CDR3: TGTGCCAGCAGCCTTGAGCGGGGGGGGTCCTACAATGAGCAGTTCTTC. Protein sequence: CASSLERGGSYNEQFF.

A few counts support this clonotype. The CDR3 reads CASSLAGGAAGPNEKLFF. The CDR3 coding sequence is TGTGCCAGCAGCTTGGCCGGGGGGGCGGCCGGCCCTAATGAAAAACTGTTTTTT. The chain is built from TRBV5-4 and TRBJ1-4, with D perhaps matching TRBD1 (6 bases). Trimming shortened V by 0 bases and J by 3 bases, and 18 bases separated the two germline ends. The CDR3 contains 18 residues. Germline CDR1 SGHNT, CDR2 YYREEE (reference sequence).

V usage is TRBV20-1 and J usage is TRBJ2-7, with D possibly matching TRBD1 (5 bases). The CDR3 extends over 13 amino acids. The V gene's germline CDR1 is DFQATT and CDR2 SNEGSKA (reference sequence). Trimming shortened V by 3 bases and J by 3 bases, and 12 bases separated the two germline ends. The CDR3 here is CSASRGNHYEQYF. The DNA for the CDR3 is TGCAGTGCTAGTAGGGGCAATCACTACGAGCAGTACTTC.

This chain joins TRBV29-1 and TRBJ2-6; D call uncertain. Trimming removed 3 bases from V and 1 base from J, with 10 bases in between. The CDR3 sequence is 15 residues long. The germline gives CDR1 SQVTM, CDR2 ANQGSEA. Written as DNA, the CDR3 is TGCAGCGTTGACTCAGGAAATTCTGGGGCCAACGTCCTGACTTTC. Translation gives CSVDSGNSGANVLTF.

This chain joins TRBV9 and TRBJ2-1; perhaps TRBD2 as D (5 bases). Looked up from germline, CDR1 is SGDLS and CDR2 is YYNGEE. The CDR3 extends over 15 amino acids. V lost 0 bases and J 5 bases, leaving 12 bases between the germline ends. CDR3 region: CASSVALDYDNEQFF. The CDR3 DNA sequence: TGTGCCAGCAGCGTAGCCCTCGACTATGACAATGAGCAGTTCTTC.

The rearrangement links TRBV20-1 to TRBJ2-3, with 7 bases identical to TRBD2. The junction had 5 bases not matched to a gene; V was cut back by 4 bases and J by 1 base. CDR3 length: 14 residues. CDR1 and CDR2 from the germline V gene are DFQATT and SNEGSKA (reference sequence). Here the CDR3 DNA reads TGCAGTGCTACGCGGGGGACCCGCACAGATACGCAGTATTTT. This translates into CSATRGTRTDTQYF.

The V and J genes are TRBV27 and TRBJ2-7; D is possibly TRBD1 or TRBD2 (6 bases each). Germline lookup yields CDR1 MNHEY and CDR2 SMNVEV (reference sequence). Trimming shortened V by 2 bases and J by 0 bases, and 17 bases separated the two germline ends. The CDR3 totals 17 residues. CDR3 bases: TGTGCCAGCAGTTTAGCCCGATTGAGGGGGGACTCCTACGAGCAGTACTTC. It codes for CASSLARLRGDSYEQYF.

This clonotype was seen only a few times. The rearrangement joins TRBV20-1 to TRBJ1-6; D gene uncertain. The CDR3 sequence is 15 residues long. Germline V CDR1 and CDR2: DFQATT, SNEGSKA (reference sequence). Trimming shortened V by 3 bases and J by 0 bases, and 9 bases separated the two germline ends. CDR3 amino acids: CSARAADSYNSPLHF. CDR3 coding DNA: TGCAGTGCTAGGGCGGCAGACTCCTATAATTCACCCCTCCACTTT.

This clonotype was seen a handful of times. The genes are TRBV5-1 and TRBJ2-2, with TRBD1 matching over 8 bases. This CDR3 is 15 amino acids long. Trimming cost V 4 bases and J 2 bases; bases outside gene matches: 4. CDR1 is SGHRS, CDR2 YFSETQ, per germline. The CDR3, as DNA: TGCGCCAGCAGCAGCACAGGGGGTAACACCGGGGAGCTGTTTTTT. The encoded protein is CASSSTGGNTGELFF.

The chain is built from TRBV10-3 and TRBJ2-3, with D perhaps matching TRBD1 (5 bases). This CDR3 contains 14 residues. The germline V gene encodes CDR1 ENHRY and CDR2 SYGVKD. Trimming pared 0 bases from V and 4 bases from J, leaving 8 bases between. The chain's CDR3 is CAISESVGADTQYF. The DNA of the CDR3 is TGTGCCATCAGTGAGTCGGTAGGGGCAGATACGCAGTATTTT.

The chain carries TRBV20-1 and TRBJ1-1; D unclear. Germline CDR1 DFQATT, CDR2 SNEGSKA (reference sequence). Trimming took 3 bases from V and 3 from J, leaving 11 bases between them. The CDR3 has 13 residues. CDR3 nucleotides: TGCAGTGCTAGTAACGCGGCGGACACTGAAGCTTTCTTT. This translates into CSASNAADTEAFF.

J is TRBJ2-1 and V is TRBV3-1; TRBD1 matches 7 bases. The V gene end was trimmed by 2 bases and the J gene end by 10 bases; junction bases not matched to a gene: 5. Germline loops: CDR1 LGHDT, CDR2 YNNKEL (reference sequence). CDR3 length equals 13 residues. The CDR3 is CASSQNTGDEQFF. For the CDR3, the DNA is TGTGCCAGCAGCCAAAATACAGGGGACGAGCAGTTCTTC.

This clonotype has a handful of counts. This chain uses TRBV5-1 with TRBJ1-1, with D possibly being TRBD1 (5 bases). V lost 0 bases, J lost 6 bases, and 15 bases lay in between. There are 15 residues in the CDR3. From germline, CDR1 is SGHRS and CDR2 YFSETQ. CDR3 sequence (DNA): TGCGCCAGCAGCTTGGCGGGGGAGCACCCGGCTGAAGCTTTCTTT. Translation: CASSLAGEHPAEAFF.

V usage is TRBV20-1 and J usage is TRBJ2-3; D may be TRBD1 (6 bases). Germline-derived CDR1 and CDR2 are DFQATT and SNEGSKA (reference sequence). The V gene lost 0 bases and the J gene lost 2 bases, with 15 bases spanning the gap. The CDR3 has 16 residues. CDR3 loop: CSARELQGSYTDTQYF. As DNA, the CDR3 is TGCAGTGCTAGAGAGTTACAGGGATCGTACACAGATACGCAGTATTTT.

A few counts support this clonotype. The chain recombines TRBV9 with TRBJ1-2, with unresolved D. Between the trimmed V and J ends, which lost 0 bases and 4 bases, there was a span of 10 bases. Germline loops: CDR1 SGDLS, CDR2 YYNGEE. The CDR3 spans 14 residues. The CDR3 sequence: CASSVGKGPYGYTF. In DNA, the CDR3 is TGTGCCAGCAGCGTAGGAAAAGGTCCCTATGGCTACACCTTC.

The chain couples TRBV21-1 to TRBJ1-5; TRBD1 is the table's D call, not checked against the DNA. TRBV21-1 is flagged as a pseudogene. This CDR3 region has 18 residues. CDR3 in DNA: TGTGCCAGCAGCAAAGAAAGGGGGGGGCCTGATAGCAATCAGCCCCAGCATTTT. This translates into CASSKERGGPDSNQPQHF.

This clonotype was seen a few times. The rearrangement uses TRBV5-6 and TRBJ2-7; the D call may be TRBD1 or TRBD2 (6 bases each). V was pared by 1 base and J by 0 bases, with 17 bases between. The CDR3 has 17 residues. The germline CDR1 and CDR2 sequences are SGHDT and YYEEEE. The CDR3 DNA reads TGTGCCAGCAGCTTGAAAGGGGGGACTTATAGCTCCTACGAGCAGTACTTC. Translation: CASSLKGGTYSSYEQYF.

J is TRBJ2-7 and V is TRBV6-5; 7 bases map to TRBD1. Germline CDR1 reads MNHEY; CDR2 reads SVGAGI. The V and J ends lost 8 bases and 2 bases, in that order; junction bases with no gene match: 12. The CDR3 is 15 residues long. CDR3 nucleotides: TGTGCCAGCCGACTAACGACAGGGTTTCCCTACGAGCAGTACTTC. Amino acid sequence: CASRLTTGFPYEQYF.

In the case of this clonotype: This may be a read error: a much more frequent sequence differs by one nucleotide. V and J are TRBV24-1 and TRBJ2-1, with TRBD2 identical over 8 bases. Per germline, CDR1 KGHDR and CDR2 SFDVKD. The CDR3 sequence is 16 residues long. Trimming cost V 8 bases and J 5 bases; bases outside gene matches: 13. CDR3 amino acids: CATNRIPGLGDNEQFF. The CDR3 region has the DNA TGTGCCACCAATCGAATCCCGGGACTAGGTGACAATGAGCAGTTCTTC.

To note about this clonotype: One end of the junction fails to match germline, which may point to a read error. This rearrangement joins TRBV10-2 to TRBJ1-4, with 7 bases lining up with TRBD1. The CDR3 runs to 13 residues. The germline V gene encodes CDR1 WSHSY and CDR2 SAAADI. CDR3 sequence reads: CASSEDRDEKLFF. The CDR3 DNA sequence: TGCGCCAGCAGTGAGGACAGGGACGAAAAGCTGTTTTTT.

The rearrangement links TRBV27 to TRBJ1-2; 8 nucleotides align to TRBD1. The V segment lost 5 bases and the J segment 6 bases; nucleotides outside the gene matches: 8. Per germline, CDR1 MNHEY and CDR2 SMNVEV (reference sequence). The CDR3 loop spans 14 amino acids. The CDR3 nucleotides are TGTGCCAGCAGTCTCAGGGGGCAAGGGAATGGCTACACCTTC. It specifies CASSLRGQGNGYTF.

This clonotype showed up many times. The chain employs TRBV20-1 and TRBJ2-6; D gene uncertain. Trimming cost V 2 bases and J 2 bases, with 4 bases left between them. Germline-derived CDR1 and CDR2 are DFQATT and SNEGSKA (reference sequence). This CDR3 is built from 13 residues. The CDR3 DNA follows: TGCAGTGCTAGACGGACTGGGGCCAACGTCCTGACTTTC. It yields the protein CSARRTGANVLTF.

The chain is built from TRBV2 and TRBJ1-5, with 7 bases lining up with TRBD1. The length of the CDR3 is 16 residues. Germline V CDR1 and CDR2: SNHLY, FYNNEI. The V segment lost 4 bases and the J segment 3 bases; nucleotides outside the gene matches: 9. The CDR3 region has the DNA TGTGCCAGCAGTGCGGGACACAGGGGAATCAATCAGCCCCAGCATTTT. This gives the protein CASSAGHRGINQPQHF.

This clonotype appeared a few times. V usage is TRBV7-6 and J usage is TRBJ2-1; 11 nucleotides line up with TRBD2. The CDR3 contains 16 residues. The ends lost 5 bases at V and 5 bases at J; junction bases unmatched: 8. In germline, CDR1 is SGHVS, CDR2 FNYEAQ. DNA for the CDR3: TGTGCCAGCAGCCCCAGTAGCGGGGGGGCCAACAATGAGCAGTTCTTC. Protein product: CASSPSSGGANNEQFF.

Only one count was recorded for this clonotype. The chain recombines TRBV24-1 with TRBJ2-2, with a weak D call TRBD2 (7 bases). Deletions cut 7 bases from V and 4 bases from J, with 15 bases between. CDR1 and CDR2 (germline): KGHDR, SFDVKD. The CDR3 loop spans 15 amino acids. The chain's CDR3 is CATSHGGGSTGELFF. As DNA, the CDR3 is TGTGCCACCAGCCATGGGGGGGGCAGCACCGGGGAGCTGTTTTTT.

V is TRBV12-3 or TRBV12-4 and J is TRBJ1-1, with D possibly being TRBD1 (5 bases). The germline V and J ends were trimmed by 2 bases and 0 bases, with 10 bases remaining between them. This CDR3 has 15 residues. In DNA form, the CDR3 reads TGTGCCAGCAGTTTACCGTCAGGGTTGAACACTGAAGCTTTCTTT. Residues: CASSLPSGLNTEAFF.

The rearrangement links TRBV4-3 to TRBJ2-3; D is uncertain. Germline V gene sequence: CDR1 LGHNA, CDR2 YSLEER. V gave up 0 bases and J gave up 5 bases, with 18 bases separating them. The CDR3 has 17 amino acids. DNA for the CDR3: TGCGCCAGCAGCCAAGAGACACTCAACTCACGCATAGATACGCAGTATTTT. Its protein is CASSQETLNSRIDTQYF.

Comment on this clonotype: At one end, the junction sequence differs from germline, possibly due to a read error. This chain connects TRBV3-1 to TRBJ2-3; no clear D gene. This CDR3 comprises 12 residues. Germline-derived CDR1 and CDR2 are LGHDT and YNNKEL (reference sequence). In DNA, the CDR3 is TGTGCCTGCAGCCAAGATCCGGATACGCAGTATTTT. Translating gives CACSQDPDTQYF.